The 7 T cell receptor beta chains listed next were all sequenced from one sample in a study of OX40 agonist ivuxolimab in advanced cancers. The method was immunoSEQ multiplex PCR; TCRdb's version includes in-frame clones alone and lacks a portion of them. The data contain about 100,000 clones, around 90% of them singletons. The starting material was CD4+ or CD8+ T cells sorted from blood, obtained in a trial of the OX40 agonist ivuxolimab. The origin of the receptors is an adult with an advanced solid tumor such as melanoma, head and neck, liver or kidney cancer.

The chain links TRBV27 to TRBJ2-3; 12 nucleotides match TRBD2. The CDR3 has 16 residues. CDR1 MNHEY and CDR2 SMNVEV come from the germline V gene (reference sequence). V was pared by 6 bases and J by 4 bases, with 8 bases of the junction left unmatched. CDR3: CASSRRTSGKADTQYF. Here the CDR3 DNA reads TGTGCCAGCAGCCGACGGACTAGCGGGAAAGCAGATACGCAGTATTTT.

The J gene is TRBJ1-1, the V gene TRBV30; D unresolved. The CDR3 is 15 amino acids. With 2 bases removed from V and 1 base from J, the gap between germline ends came to 14 bases. The germline V gene encodes CDR1 GTSNPN and CDR2 SVGIG (reference sequence). The CDR3 DNA follows: TGTGCCTGGAGTCCGGGGAGGTTAACGAACACTGAAGCTTTCTTT. Its protein is CAWSPGRLTNTEAFF.

The chain joins TRBV5-1 to TRBJ2-2; D ambiguous. The V and J ends lost 0 bases and 9 bases respectively, with 9 bases between them. The CDR3 covers 13 residues. The germline V gene encodes CDR1 SGHRS and CDR2 YFSETQ. CDR3 amino acids: CASSLDSPRELFF. The CDR3 DNA follows: TGCGCCAGCAGCTTGGACTCCCCCCGGGAGCTGTTTTTT. The whole variable domain, filled in from reference TRBV5-1 and TRBJ2-2, reads KAGVTQTPRYLIKTRGQQVTLSCSPISGHRSVSWYQQTPGQGLQFLFEYFSETQRNKGNFPGRFSGRQFSNSRSEMNVSTLELGDSALYLCASSLDSPRELFFGEGSRLTVL.

Only one count was recorded for this clone. The rearrangement uses TRBV27 and TRBJ1-2, with D perhaps matching TRBD1 (6 bases). V was clipped by 5 bases and J by 4 bases, with 14 bases between them. The germline gives CDR1 MNHEY, CDR2 SMNVEV (reference sequence). The CDR3 runs 14 residues. Here the CDR3 reads CASSRGTTFYGYTF. Here the CDR3 DNA reads TGTGCCAGCAGTAGGGGGACAACTTTCTATGGCTACACCTTC.

This chain connects TRBV27 to TRBJ2-1; D is unclear. V lost 5 bases, J lost 2 bases, and 10 bases lay in between. The CDR3 has 14 amino acids. Germline CDR1 MNHEY, CDR2 SMNVEV (reference sequence). CDR3 residues: CASSGIRTYNEQFF. The DNA for the CDR3 is TGTGCCAGCAGTGGAATCAGAACCTACAATGAGCAGTTCTTC.

This clone has more than one count but fewer than ten. V and J are TRBV5-1 and TRBJ2-2; 7 bases fit TRBD1. The V gene end was trimmed by 8 bases and the J gene end by 2 bases; junction bases not matched to a gene: 12. The CDR3 sequence is 16 residues long. CDR1 is SGHRS and CDR2 is YFSETQ in the germline V gene. The CDR3 loop reads CASKDRVGTNTGELFF. DNA for the CDR3: TGCGCCAGTAAAGACAGGGTGGGGACCAACACCGGGGAGCTGTTTTTT.

The chain joins TRBV28 to TRBJ2-1, with 10 nucleotides matching TRBD1. CDR1 MDHEN and CDR2 SYDVKM come from the germline V gene. Trimming at V came to 5 bases and at J to 6 bases, leaving 7 bases not matched to a gene. The CDR3 runs 15 residues. CDR3 region: CASSHWTGGSNEQFF. The CDR3 DNA reads TGTGCCAGCAGTCACTGGACAGGGGGAAGCAATGAGCAGTTCTTC.